The clone carrying this T cell receptor beta chain appeared a few times. The table came from immunoSEQ multiplex PCR; TCRdb's copy has only in-frame clones and leaves some out. The table records about 360,000 clones, roughly 86% of them present only once. The CDR3 extends over 13 amino acids. V gave up 1 base and J gave up 9 bases, with 7 bases separating them. Germline loops: CDR1 SEHNR, CDR2 FQNEAQ (reference sequence). The sample is drawn from a study of blood T cell repertoires in COVID-19. About the research overall: Acute and convalescent COVID-19 samples came from the United States, Italy and Spain.

The chain carries TRBV7-9 and TRBJ1-6, with D possibly being TRBD1 (5 bases). The sequenced material came from peripheral blood. This sequence originates from a human donor with acute or convalescent COVID-19. The donor label of this sample is uncertain. CDR3 protein: CASSLGQGSPLHF. CDR3 in DNA: TGTGCCAGCAGCTTAGGGCAGGGTTCACCCCTCCACTTT.